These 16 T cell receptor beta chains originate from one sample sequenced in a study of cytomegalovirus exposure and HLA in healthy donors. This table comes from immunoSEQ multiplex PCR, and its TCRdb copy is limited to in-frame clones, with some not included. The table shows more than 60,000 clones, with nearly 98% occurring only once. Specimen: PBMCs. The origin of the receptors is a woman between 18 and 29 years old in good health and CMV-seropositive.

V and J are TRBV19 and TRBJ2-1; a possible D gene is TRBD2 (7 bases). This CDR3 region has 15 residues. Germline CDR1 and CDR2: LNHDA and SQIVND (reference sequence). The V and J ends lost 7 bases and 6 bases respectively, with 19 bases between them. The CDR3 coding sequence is TGTGCCAGTACGGACAGAGGCGGGGGAGGCAATGAGCAGTTCTTC. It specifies CASTDRGGGGNEQFF. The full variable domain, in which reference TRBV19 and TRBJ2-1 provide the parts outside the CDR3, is DGGITQSPKYLFRKEGQNVTLSCEQNLNHDAMYWYRQDPGQGLRLIYYSQIVNDFQKGDIAEGYSVSREKKESFPLTVTSAQKNPTAFYLCASTDRGGGGNEQFFGPGTRLTVL.

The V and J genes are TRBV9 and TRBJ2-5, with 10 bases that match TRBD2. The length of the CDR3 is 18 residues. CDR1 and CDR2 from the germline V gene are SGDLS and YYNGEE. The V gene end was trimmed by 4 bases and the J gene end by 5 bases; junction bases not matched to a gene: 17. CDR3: CASSPRGASGSWGETQYF. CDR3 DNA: TGTGCCAGCAGCCCAAGGGGCGCTAGCGGGAGTTGGGGGGAGACCCAGTACTTC.

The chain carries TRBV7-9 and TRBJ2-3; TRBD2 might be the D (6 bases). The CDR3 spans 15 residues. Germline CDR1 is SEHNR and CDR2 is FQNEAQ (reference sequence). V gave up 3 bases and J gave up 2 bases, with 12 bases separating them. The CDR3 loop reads CASSFYSGDTDTQYF. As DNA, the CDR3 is TGTGCCAGCAGCTTCTATAGCGGAGACACAGATACGCAGTATTTT. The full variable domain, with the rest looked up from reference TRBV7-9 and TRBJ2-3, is DTGVSQNPRHKITKRGQNVTFRCDPISEHNRLYWYRQTLGQGPEFLTYFQNEAQLEKSRLLSDRFSAERPKGSFSTLEIQRTEQGDSAMYLCASSFYSGDTDTQYFGPGTRLTVL.

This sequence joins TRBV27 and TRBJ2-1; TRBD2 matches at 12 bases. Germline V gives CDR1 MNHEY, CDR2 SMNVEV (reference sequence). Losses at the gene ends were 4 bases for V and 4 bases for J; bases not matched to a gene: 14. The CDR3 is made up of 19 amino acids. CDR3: CASSYLSTGLAGKYNEQFF. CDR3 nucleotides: TGTGCCAGCAGTTACCTTAGTACTGGACTAGCGGGAAAATACAATGAGCAGTTCTTC.

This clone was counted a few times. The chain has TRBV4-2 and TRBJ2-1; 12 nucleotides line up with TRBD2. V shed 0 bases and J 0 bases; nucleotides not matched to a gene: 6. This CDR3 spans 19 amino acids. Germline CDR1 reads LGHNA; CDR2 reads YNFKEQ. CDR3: CASSQDGLAGGISYNEQFF. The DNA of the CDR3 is TGTGCCAGCAGCCAAGATGGGCTAGCGGGAGGGATCTCCTACAATGAGCAGTTCTTC.

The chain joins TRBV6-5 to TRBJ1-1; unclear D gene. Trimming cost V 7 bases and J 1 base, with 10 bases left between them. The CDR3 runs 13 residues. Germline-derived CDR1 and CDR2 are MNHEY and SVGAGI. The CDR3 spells CASTFGGNTEAFF. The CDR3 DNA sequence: TGTGCCAGCACCTTCGGCGGGAACACTGAAGCTTTCTTT.

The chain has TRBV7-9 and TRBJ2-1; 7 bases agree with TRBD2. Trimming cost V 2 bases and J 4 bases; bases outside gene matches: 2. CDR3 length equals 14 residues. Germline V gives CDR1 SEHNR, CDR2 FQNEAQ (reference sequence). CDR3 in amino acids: CASSLLADYNEQFF. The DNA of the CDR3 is TGTGCCAGCAGCTTACTAGCGGATTACAATGAGCAGTTCTTC.

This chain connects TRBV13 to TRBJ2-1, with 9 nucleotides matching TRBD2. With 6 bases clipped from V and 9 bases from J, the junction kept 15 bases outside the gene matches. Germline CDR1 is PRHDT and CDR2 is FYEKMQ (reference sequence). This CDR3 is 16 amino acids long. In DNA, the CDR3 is TGTGCCAGCAGTTCTCATAGCGGGAGCTATGGCGGTGAGCAGTTCTTC. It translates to CASSSHSGSYGGEQFF.

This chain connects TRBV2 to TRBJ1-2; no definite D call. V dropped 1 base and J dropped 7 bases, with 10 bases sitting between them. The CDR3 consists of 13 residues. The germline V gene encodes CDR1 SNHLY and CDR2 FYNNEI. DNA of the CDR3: TGTGCCAGCAGTGAAGAGCTATTCTTTGGCTACACCTTC. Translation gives CASSEELFFGYTF.

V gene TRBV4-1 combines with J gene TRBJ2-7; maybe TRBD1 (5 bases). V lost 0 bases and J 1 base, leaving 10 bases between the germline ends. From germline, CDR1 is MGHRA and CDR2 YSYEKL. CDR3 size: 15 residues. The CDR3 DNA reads TGCGCCAGCAGCCAAGAGCAGGGATTGTCCTACGAGCAGTACTTC. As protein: CASSQEQGLSYEQYF.

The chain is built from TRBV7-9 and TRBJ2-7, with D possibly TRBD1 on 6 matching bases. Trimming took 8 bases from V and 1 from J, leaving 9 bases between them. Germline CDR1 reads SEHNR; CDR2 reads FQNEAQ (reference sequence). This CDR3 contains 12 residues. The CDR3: CASDRPSYEQYF. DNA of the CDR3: TGTGCCAGCGACAGGCCGTCCTACGAGCAGTACTTC. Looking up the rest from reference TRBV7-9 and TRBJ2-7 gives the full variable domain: DTGVSQNPRHKITKRGQNVTFRCDPISEHNRLYWYRQTLGQGPEFLTYFQNEAQLEKSRLLSDRFSAERPKGSFSTLEIQRTEQGDSAMYLCASDRPSYEQYFGPGTRLTVT.

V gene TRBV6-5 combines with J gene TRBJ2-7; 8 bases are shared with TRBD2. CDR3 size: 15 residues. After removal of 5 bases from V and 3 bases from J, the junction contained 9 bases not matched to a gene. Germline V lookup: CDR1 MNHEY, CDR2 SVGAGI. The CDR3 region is CASSAGSGKGYEQYF. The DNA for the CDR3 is TGTGCCAGCAGTGCCGGTAGCGGGAAGGGCTACGAGCAGTACTTC.

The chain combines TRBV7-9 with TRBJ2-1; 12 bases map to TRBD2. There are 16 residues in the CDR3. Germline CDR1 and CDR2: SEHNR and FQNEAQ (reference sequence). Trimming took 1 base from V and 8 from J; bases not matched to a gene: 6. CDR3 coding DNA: TGTGCCAGCAGCTTAGTCCTAGCGGGAGGGAGGGATGAGCAGTTCTTC. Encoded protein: CASSLVLAGGRDEQFF.

The CDR3 DNA reads TGTGCCAGCAGCCCGGAGGAGGGTACATACAATGAGCAGTTCTTC. Protein product: CASSPEEGTYNEQFF. The genes are TRBV5-4 and TRBJ2-1; D perhaps matches TRBD2 (6 bases). V gave up 4 bases and J gave up 4 bases, with 15 bases separating them. Germline CDR1 SGHNT, CDR2 YYREEE (reference sequence). The CDR3 is 15 residues long.

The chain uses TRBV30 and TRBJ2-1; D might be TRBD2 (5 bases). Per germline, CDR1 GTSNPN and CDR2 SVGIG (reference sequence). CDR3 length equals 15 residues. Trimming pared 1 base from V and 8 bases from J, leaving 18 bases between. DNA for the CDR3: TGTGCCTGGAGTGGAGGAAGGGAGCCTAGGGATGAGCAGTTCTTC. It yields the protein CAWSGGREPRDEQFF.

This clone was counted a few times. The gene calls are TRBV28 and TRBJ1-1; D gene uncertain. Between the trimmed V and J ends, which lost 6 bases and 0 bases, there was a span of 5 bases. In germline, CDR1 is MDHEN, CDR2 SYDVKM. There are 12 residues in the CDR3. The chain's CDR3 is CASRRMNTEAFF. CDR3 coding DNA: TGTGCCAGCAGGAGGATGAACACTGAAGCTTTCTTT.